This T cell receptor beta chain was profiled in a study of T cell responses to AZD1222 COVID-19 vaccine. Findings and caveats of the study: Every sample of the repertoires postdated the peak T cell response.

Pooling was applied to second doses at about 4 or about 12 weeks. Profiling relied on immunoSEQ multiplex PCR, and the TCRdb table lists in-frame clones only, not all of them. The profile shows about 120,000 clones, around 90% of them singletons. Germline V gives CDR1 SGHVS, CDR2 FNYEAQ. V trimming: 5 bases; J trimming: 6 bases; junction bases outside the gene matches: 3. The CDR3 contains 13 residues. About this clone itself: Its antigen is not known.

This clonotype was obtained from an adult who received the AZD1222 COVID-19 vaccine. Sequenced here: peripheral blood, sampled 28 days after the second AZD1222 dose. The V gene is TRBV7-6, the J gene TRBJ2-7; 11 nucleotides line up with TRBD1. CDR3 nucleotides: TGTGCCAGCAGCGGGACAGGGGGGGGCGAGCAGTACTTC. Its protein product is CASSGTGGGEQYF.